This T cell receptor beta chain was profiled in a study of cytomegalovirus exposure and HLA in healthy donors. Each of the donors was a healthy bone marrow donor. This donor's CMV serostatus is unrecorded. With 60 Vbeta and 13 Jbeta primers, the PCR was carried out. The protocol was immunoSEQ multiplex PCR, while the TCRdb copy is restricted to in-frame clones and leaves out a portion. The repertoire holds approximately 100,000 clones, with 55% to 65% as singletons. CDR1 and CDR2 (germline): SNHLY, FYNNEI. The CDR3 has 13 residues. Trimming left V 2 bases short and J 0 bases short, with 4 bases between.

The chain uses TRBV2 and TRBJ1-1; D gene unclear. Sequenced material: PBMCs. The receptor was derived from a human donor in good health. DNA for the CDR3: TGTGCCAGCAGTGAATACTTGAACACTGAAGCTTTCTTT. Protein sequence: CASSEYLNTEAFF.